This T cell receptor (beta chain) was sequenced during a study of blood T cell repertoires in COVID-19. The overall study: Sites in the United States, Italy and Spain provided acute and convalescent COVID-19 samples. T cells, B-cell-depleted T cells, or PBMCs supplied cDNA or gDNA.

Original processing methods: Estimated nucleated cell counts came from reference gene primer amplification. Sequencing was performed with immunoSEQ multiplex PCR; in TCRdb, only in-frame clones are kept and a portion is missing. For V, J and clone size, that table is used; D and trimming come from the DNA. Found here are a few hundred thousand clones, around 89% of them singletons; the top ten hold 1.8%. V lost 5 bases and J lost 6, with 14 bases in between. The CDR3 has 14 amino acids. Germline values: CDR1 SGHVS, CDR2 FQNEAQ. Donors in Cohort 3 who had recovered were those with two negative PCRs, healthcare professional clearance, or resolution of their symptoms.

Sequencing input: PBMCs or T cells enriched from blood (not recorded which). This sequence was found in a woman aged 40 to 50 who had recovered from COVID-19. V and J are TRBV7-8 and TRBJ2-1, with TRBD1 as a possible D gene (6 bases). The CDR3 nucleotides are TGTGCCAGCAGCCAGGGACAAGCTGGCAATGAGCAGTTCTTC. Translating gives CASSQGQAGNEQFF.